A selection of T cell receptor beta chains follows, all from one sample in a study of long-term antiretroviral therapy in people with HIV. TCRdb's table, derived via immunoSEQ multiplex PCR, lists solely in-frame clones and lacks some. The top ten clones hold about 2.4% of a sample with under 30,000 clones, 90% to 95% of them seen once. The sequences come from unsorted PBMCs, collected 4.8 to 5 years after starting antiretroviral therapy. These receptors all come from a woman aged 50 to 60 with HIV. Both conserved end residues are part of each CDR3. Fields, in order: D gene, clone size, J gene, V gene, CDR3 DNA, CDR3 protein. A D gene is named only where the DNA matches it firmly. Rows may omit the clone size; those that give it use once, few, many or a size class.

>-|-|TRBJ2-2|TRBV11-1
TGTGCCAGCGCTCTAGGGACTGTAAACACCGGGGAGCTGTTTTTT
CASALGTVNTGELFF
>-|-|TRBJ2-6|TRBV5-1
TGCGCCAGCAAGCCGGACATAAGCTCTGGGGCCAACGTCCTGACTTTC
CASKPDISSGANVLTF
>-|-|TRBJ2-7|TRBV12-5
TGTGCTAGTGGTTATAGCGGAAGCTACGAGCAGTACTTC
CASGYSGSYEQYF
>-|once|TRBJ2-3|TRBV14
TGTGCCAGCAGCCATCGGCGAGGTGCTAGTAGCACAGATACGCAGTATTTT
CASSHRRGASSTDTQYF
>TRBD1|-|TRBJ2-7|TRBV4-1
TGCGCCAGCAGCCAAATTGCCTCCGGGACAGGGTCCCCCTACGAGCAGTACTTC
CASSQIASGTGSPYEQYF
>-|-|TRBJ2-1|TRBV4-3
TGCGCCAGCAGCCAAACCCTACTTGGGGCTATCGATGAGCAGTTCTTC
CASSQTLLGAIDEQFF
>TRBD2|-|TRBJ2-1|TRBV9
TGTGCCAGCAGCGTAGACAGCGGGAGGCCCTACAATGAGCAGTTCTTC
CASSVDSGRPYNEQFF
>-|-|TRBJ2-7|TRBV18
TGTGCCAGCTCAGAACAGGGAGTGGGCGAGCAGTACTTC
CASSEQGVGEQYF
>TRBD1|-|TRBJ2-1|TRBV5-1
TGCGCCAGCACCCTCCCCTTGACAGGGGGCGGTGAGCAGTTCTTC
CASTLPLTGGGEQFF
>-|once|TRBJ1-5|TRBV27
TGTGCCAGCAGCCCAACCTCAAATCAGCCCCAGCATTTT
CASSPTSNQPQHF